Listed here are 25 T cell receptor beta chains from one sample, sequenced in a study of blood T cell repertoires in COVID-19. This table comes from immunoSEQ multiplex PCR, and its TCRdb copy is limited to in-frame clones, with some not included. Among 210,000 or so clones, 65% to 90% were seen once, and the ten largest hold roughly 5%. Material: peripheral blood. The receptors were sampled from a man aged 50 to 60 with COVID-19, enrolled during active disease.

V usage is TRBV7-8 and J usage is TRBJ2-2, with D perhaps TRBD2 (5 bases). Trimming pared 2 bases from V and 2 bases from J, leaving 9 bases between. Germline CDR1 SGHVS, CDR2 FQNEAQ. The CDR3 runs to 15 residues. The CDR3 region has the DNA TGTGCCAGCAGCTTAATCGGGGTTAACACCGGGGAGCTGTTTTTT. It is translated as CASSLIGVNTGELFF.

The chain combines TRBV2 with TRBJ2-7; 8 positions agree with TRBD1. Trimming at V came to 0 bases and at J to 7 bases, leaving 8 bases not matched to a gene. Germline V gene data show CDR1 as SNHLY and CDR2 as FYNNEI. The CDR3 loop spans 15 amino acids. The CDR3 DNA reads as TGTGCCAGCAGTGAAGCGGGACAGGACCGAGGGGAGCAGTACTTC. Amino acid sequence: CASSEAGQDRGEQYF.

This clone was counted only a few times. The chain links TRBV5-1 to TRBJ1-5, with D perhaps TRBD1 (6 bases). The V gene's germline CDR1 is SGHRS and CDR2 YFSETQ. The CDR3 totals 13 residues. Trimming stripped 0 bases from V and 5 bases from J, with 6 bases between. Here the CDR3 DNA reads TGCGCCAGCAGCTTGGACAGGGATCAGCCCCAGCATTTT. Translating it yields CASSLDRDQPQHF. Full variable domain (remainder filled in from reference TRBV5-1 and TRBJ1-5): KAGVTQTPRYLIKTRGQQVTLSCSPISGHRSVSWYQQTPGQGLQFLFEYFSETQRNKGNFPGRFSGRQFSNSRSEMNVSTLELGDSALYLCASSLDRDQPQHFGDGTRLSIL.

This clone has only a few counts. This chain connects TRBV7-9 to TRBJ2-7; possible D gene TRBD1, 6 bases. V was shortened by 9 bases and J by 0 bases, with 15 bases between the two germline ends. The CDR3 is made up of 14 amino acids. Germline CDR1 is SEHNR and CDR2 is FQNEAQ (reference sequence). CDR3 sequence (DNA): TGTGCCAGGGCCGGTGGACAGAGCTCCTACGAGCAGTACTTC. Translated: CARAGGQSSYEQYF.

This chain uses TRBV3-1 (or the pseudogene TRBV3-2) with TRBJ1-5; TRBD1 matches at 8 bases. The CDR3 sequence is 15 residues long. J lost 3 bases, V lost 3 bases, and 4 bases had no gene match. Germline V gene sequence: CDR1 LGHDT, CDR2 YNNKEL (reference sequence). The DNA for the CDR3 is TGTGCCAGCAGCCAGGGGGACAGGCCCAATCAGCCCCAGCATTTT. Its protein product is CASSQGDRPNQPQHF.

This chain joins TRBV2 and TRBJ2-3, with 12 nucleotides matching TRBD2. The germline V gene encodes CDR1 SNHLY and CDR2 FYNNEI. CDR3 length equals 17 residues. The ends lost 6 bases at V and 1 base at J; junction bases unmatched: 8. The CDR3 nucleotides are TGTGCCAGCAGAGTTGCGGCTAGCGGGGGGGGCACAGATACGCAGTATTTT. Translation: CASRVAASGGGTDTQYF.

This clone occurred a few times. The rearrangement uses TRBV12-3 or TRBV12-4 and TRBJ1-2; D not certain. The CDR3 contains 13 residues. V was shortened by 4 bases and J by 4 bases, with 10 bases between the two germline ends. For the CDR3, the DNA is TGTGCCAGCAGTTCCTCAGTAGCCTATGGCTACACCTTC. Its protein product is CASSSSVAYGYTF.

This sequence joins TRBV19 and TRBJ2-2; TRBD1 matches at 7 bases. The germline gives CDR1 LNHDA, CDR2 SQIVND (reference sequence). The V gene end was trimmed by 4 bases and the J gene end by 3 bases; junction bases not matched to a gene: 20. The CDR3 covers 20 residues. DNA of the CDR3: TGTGCCAGTAGTACCCCCCGGGGACAGTTTCGAGCATCGGACACCGGGGAGCTGTTTTTT. This translates into CASSTPRGQFRASDTGELFF.

The chain recombines TRBV27 with TRBJ2-1, with 9 nucleotides matching TRBD2. This CDR3 is 15 amino acids long. The germline CDR1 and CDR2 sequences are MNHEY and SMNVEV (reference sequence). J lost 5 bases, V lost 6 bases, and 8 bases had no gene match. DNA for the CDR3: TGTGCCAGCAGGGTCTGGCTAGCGGGGAACAATGAGCAGTTCTTC. Encoded protein: CASRVWLAGNNEQFF.

The V gene is TRBV6-4, the J gene TRBJ2-7, with TRBD1 matching over 7 bases. CDR3 length equals 15 residues. Germline-derived CDR1 and CDR2 are MRHNA and SNTAGT. V lost 7 bases, J lost 3 bases, and 12 bases stayed unmatched. CDR3 residues: CASTLGQVYFYEQYF. In DNA, the CDR3 is TGTGCCAGCACCCTAGGACAGGTTTATTTCTACGAGCAGTACTTC.

The chain joins TRBV10-3 to TRBJ2-5; a weak D match, TRBD1 (7 bases). The length of the CDR3 is 15 residues. CDR1 and CDR2 from the germline V gene are ENHRY and SYGVKD. Trimming took 5 bases from V and 2 from J, leaving 15 bases between them. CDR3 loop: CAISLGGAGQETQYF. The DNA for the CDR3 is TGTGCCATCAGTTTAGGGGGCGCGGGGCAAGAGACCCAGTACTTC.

The sample holds a few counts of this clone. The rearrangement links TRBV5-4 to TRBJ1-2, with TRBD1 matching over 8 bases. CDR1 is SGHNT, CDR2 YYREEE, per germline (reference sequence). The CDR3 has 16 amino acids. V lost 2 bases, J lost 4 bases, and 10 bases stayed unmatched. The CDR3 region has the DNA TGTGCCAGCAGCTTCGGATTGACAGGGGCTAGCTATGGCTACACCTTC. This sequence encodes CASSFGLTGASYGYTF.

This chain links TRBV7-3 with TRBJ2-2; D ambiguous. This CDR3 has 17 residues. Germline V CDR1 and CDR2: SGHTA, FQGTGA. V was pared by 2 bases and J by 3 bases, with 16 bases between. CDR3 bases: TGTGCCAGCAGCTTAGCCTATATTGCTGTGGACACCGGGGAGCTGTTTTTT. This codes for CASSLAYIAVDTGELFF.

The gene calls are TRBV19 and TRBJ2-2, with 10 positions matching TRBD2. V was clipped by 2 bases and J by 4 bases; unmatched bases: 4. This CDR3 contains 16 residues. The germline V gene has CDR1 LNHDA and CDR2 SQIVND (reference sequence). The CDR3 DNA reads TGTGCCAGTAGTATACAGCGGGGGGGCGTCACCGGGGAGCTGTTTTTT. Its translation: CASSIQRGGVTGELFF.

The chain links TRBV5-6 to TRBJ1-2, with TRBD1 matching over 7 bases. The CDR3 runs 18 residues. J was trimmed by 3 bases and V by 3 bases; bases with no gene match: 17. CDR1 and CDR2 (germline): SGHDT, YYEEEE. CDR3 coding DNA: TGTGCCAGCAGCTCCTACAGCCTGACAGGGCTTTTTGACTATGGCTACACCTTC. Protein product: CASSSYSLTGLFDYGYTF.

This chain joins TRBV30 and TRBJ1-2; TRBD1 is a possible D gene (5 bases). Trimming stripped 5 bases from V and 1 base from J, with 14 bases between. CDR1 and CDR2 (germline): GTSNPN, SVGIG (reference sequence). CDR3 length equals 14 residues. The CDR3 loop is CAWQAYRRNYGYTF. The CDR3, as DNA: TGTGCCTGGCAAGCGTACAGGCGTAACTATGGCTACACCTTC.

This chain links TRBV7-2 with TRBJ2-5; 14 bases map to TRBD2. CDR3 length equals 15 residues. CDR1 is SGHTA and CDR2 is FQGNSA in the germline V gene. With 5 bases clipped from V and 6 bases from J, the junction kept 5 bases outside the gene matches. This CDR3 is CASSATSGGAKTQYF. The CDR3 DNA reads TGTGCCAGCAGCGCGACTAGCGGGGGGGCAAAGACCCAGTACTTC.

The rearrangement links TRBV28 to TRBJ1-2; D unresolved. The ends were cut back, 6 bases at V and 8 bases at J, with 16 bases in the middle. Germline V CDR1 and CDR2: MDHEN, SYDVKM. The CDR3 runs to 13 residues. CDR3 coding DNA: TGTGCCAGCAGCTCCGGGAGCCGAGGGGGCTACACCTTC. This sequence encodes CASSSGSRGGYTF.

The rearrangement uses TRBV6-5 and TRBJ1-3; possibly TRBD1 for D (5 bases). The CDR3 is 14 residues long. Per the germline V gene, CDR1 is MNHEY and CDR2 is SVGAGI. The V end was cut by 5 bases, the J end by 8 bases, with 16 bases between. The CDR3 loop reads CASSQSDSRDTIYF. CDR3 DNA sequence: TGTGCCAGCAGTCAATCCGACAGTCGTGACACCATATATTTT.

The genes are TRBV7-3 and TRBJ2-3; D not certain. The CDR3 spans 14 residues. Germline-derived CDR1 and CDR2 are SGHTA and FQGTGA. Trimming shortened V by 2 bases and J by 2 bases, and 8 bases separated the two germline ends. The CDR3 sequence: CASSLFGFTDTQYF. As DNA, the CDR3 is TGTGCCAGCAGCTTATTCGGTTTCACAGATACGCAGTATTTT.

This chain uses TRBV5-1 with TRBJ2-3; 7 bases align to TRBD2. This CDR3 is 16 amino acids long. V dropped 6 bases and J dropped 2; count of bases not matched to a gene: 12. The germline V gene has CDR1 SGHRS and CDR2 YFSETQ. The CDR3 DNA sequence: TGCGCCAGCAACGACCCCCAAGCGGGGATCACAGATACGCAGTATTTT. Residues: CASNDPQAGITDTQYF.

The chain employs TRBV5-1 and TRBJ2-1; TRBD2 matches 7 bases. Per germline, CDR1 SGHRS and CDR2 YFSETQ. V was pared by 1 base and J by 4 bases, with 2 bases of the junction left unmatched. The CDR3 covers 14 residues. The CDR3 sequence is CASSLPGGYNEQFF. The CDR3 DNA reads TGCGCCAGCAGCTTGCCGGGGGGTTACAATGAGCAGTTCTTC. Combining the CDR3 with reference TRBV5-1 and TRBJ2-1 gives the whole variable domain KAGVTQTPRYLIKTRGQQVTLSCSPISGHRSVSWYQQTPGQGLQFLFEYFSETQRNKGNFPGRFSGRQFSNSRSEMNVSTLELGDSALYLCASSLPGGYNEQFFGPGTRLTVL.

The chain is built from TRBV27 and TRBJ2-7; the match to TRBD1 covers 11 bases. Unmatched junction bases numbered 6, after V lost 5 bases and J lost 3 bases. The CDR3 spans 15 residues. CDR1 is MNHEY and CDR2 is SMNVEV in the germline V gene (reference sequence). In DNA, the CDR3 is TGTGCCAGCAGTACGGGACAGGGGGTCATCTACGAGCAGTACTTC. This sequence encodes CASSTGQGVIYEQYF.

This chain uses TRBV5-1 with TRBJ2-7; weak D call: TRBD1 (6 bases). With 4 bases removed from V and 5 bases from J, the gap between germline ends came to 19 bases. Per germline, CDR1 SGHRS and CDR2 YFSETQ. The length of the CDR3 is 15 residues. The CDR3 DNA sequence: TGCGCCAGCAGCATAGCACAACAGGGCTTCGACGAGCAGTACTTC. Protein product: CASSIAQQGFDEQYF.

This chain joins TRBV6-5 and TRBJ2-3, with TRBD2 matching 9 bases. The trim removed 10 bases at V and 1 base at J, leaving 6 bases unmatched. The germline V gene has CDR1 MNHEY and CDR2 SVGAGI. CDR3 size: 14 residues. The CDR3: CANRLADRTDTQYF. In DNA, the CDR3 is TGTGCCAACAGACTAGCGGATCGCACAGATACGCAGTATTTT.